The 7 T cell receptor beta chains presented below share a single source sample, sequenced in a study of T-cell reconstitution after alpha-beta-depleted transplantation in children. Molecular barcoding with unique molecular identifiers was used for the TCRbeta library. TCRdb redid the calling of the PCR reads with MiXCR, one entry per CDR3 protein. The sample records fewer than 1 million distinct CDR3 sequences, 16% being singletons. The sample was PBMCs, mostly from graft donor cells, taken 360 days after TCRalphabeta/CD19-depleted stem cell transplant. The source is a male patient between 10 and 17 years old who had a stem cell transplant for acute lymphoblastic leukemia, so the T cells may come from the graft donor.

The chain couples TRBV9 to TRBJ1-2; maybe TRBD1 (5 bases). The germline CDR1 and CDR2 sequences are SGDLS and YYNGEE. The V gene lost 3 bases and the J gene lost 8 bases, with 20 bases spanning the gap. CDR3 size: 15 residues. The CDR3 DNA sequence: TGTGCCAGCAGCGAGAGCCCCGGGGCCCGTGGGGGCTACACCTTC. It codes for CASSESPGARGGYTF.

This clonotype was seen only a few times. The genes are TRBV5-1 and TRBJ2-3, with 10 bases aligning to TRBD2. The CDR3 runs 15 residues. CDR1 is SGHRS and CDR2 is YFSETQ in the germline V gene. Unmatched junction bases numbered 3, after V lost 0 bases and J lost 5 bases. CDR3: CASSLGASGRDTQYF. The CDR3 nucleotides are TGCGCCAGCAGCTTGGGGGCTAGCGGGAGAGATACGCAGTATTTT.

This clonotype has a handful of counts. The rearrangement links TRBV12-3 or TRBV12-4 to TRBJ2-1; weak D call: TRBD2 (6 bases). V was shortened by 5 bases and J by 6 bases, with 17 bases between the two germline ends. This CDR3 spans 15 amino acids. The chain's CDR3 is CASSVTRSGGNEQFF. CDR3 sequence (DNA): TGTGCCAGCAGTGTGACTAGGTCTGGGGGCAATGAGCAGTTCTTC.

CDR3 protein: CASSYDRPSRYEQYF. CDR3 bases: TGTGCCAGCAGTTACGACAGGCCCTCAAGATACGAGCAGTACTTC. V gene TRBV6-2 or TRBV6-3 combines with J gene TRBJ2-7; TRBD1 might be the D (6 bases). Per germline, CDR1 MNHEY and CDR2 SVGEGT. Trimming stripped 2 bases from V and 4 bases from J, with 15 bases between. The CDR3 runs 15 residues.

This clonotype was found a few times. The chain has TRBV12-3 or TRBV12-4 and TRBJ2-3, with D maybe TRBD2 (6 bases). The CDR3 has 14 residues. V lost 8 bases to trimming and J lost 9 bases, with 21 bases between them. The CDR3 region is CASGRVMGGETQYF. In nucleotides, the CDR3 is TGTGCCAGCGGTCGGGTGATGGGAGGAGAAACGCAGTATTTT.

This clonotype was detected only a few times. V is TRBV7-3 and J is TRBJ2-2; D might be TRBD1 (6 bases). The V end was cut by 4 bases, the J end by 7 bases, with 10 bases between. CDR3 length equals 13 residues. CDR1 and CDR2 (germline): SGHTA, FQGTGA. Here the CDR3 DNA reads TGTGCCAGCAGCTCTGTAGGGGGCGGGGAGCTGTTTTTT. Translated, it gives CASSSVGGGELFF.

The gene calls are TRBV12-3 or TRBV12-4 and TRBJ2-7; 11 bases match TRBD1. The CDR3 is 14 amino acids. Unmatched junction bases numbered 2, after V lost 7 bases and J lost 0 bases. In DNA form, the CDR3 reads TGTGCCAGCACCGGGACAGGGGGCTCCTACGAGCAGTACTTC. This gives the protein CASTGTGGSYEQYF.